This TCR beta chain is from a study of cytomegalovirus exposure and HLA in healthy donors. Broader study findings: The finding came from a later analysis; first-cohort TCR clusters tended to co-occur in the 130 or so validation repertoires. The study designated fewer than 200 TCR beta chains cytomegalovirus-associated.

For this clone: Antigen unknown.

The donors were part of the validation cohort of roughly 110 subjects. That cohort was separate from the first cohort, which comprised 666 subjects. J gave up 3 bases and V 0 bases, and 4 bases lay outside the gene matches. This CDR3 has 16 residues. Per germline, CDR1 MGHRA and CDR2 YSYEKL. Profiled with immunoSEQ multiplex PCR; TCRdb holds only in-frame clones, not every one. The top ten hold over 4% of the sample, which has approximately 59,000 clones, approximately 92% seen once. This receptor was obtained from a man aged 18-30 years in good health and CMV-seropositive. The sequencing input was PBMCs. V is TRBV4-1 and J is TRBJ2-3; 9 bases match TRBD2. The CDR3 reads CASSQDPSGTTDTQYF. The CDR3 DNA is TGCGCCAGCAGCCAAGATCCTAGCGGGACAACAGATACGCAGTATTTT.